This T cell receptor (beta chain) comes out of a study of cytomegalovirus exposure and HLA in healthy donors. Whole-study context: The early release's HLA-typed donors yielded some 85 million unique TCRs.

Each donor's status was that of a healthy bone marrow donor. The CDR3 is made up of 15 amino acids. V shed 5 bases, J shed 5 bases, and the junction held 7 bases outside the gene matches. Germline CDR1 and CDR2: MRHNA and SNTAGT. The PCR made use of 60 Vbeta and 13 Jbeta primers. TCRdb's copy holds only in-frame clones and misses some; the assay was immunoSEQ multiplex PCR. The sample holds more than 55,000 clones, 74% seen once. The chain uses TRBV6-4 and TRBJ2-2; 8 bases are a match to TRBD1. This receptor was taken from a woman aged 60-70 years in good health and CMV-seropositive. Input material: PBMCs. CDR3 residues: CASSLQGDGTGELFF. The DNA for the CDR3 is TGTGCCAGCAGTTTACAGGGGGATGGAACCGGGGAGCTGTTTTTT.